This T cell receptor beta chain was found in a study of T cell responses to AZD1222 COVID-19 vaccine. The CDR3 has 14 residues. The trim removed 2 bases at V and 5 bases at J, leaving 3 bases unmatched. Germline CDR1 and CDR2: SGHTA and FQGNSA. The assay was immunoSEQ multiplex PCR, and TCRdb's table has in-frame clones only and misses some. This sample yields some 150,000 clones, of which 80% to 90% are seen a single time; nearly 3.5% belongs to the top ten. On this clone itself: As yet, its antigen is unknown.

General study findings and limits: Spike was spanned by vaccine-associated CD4 TCRs, which were dominant at 160-218 and 743-854. Sampling that yielded the repertoires occurred only after the peak T cell response.

The specimen was peripheral blood, collected on day 0 of AZD1222 vaccination. V usage is TRBV7-2 and J usage is TRBJ2-5, with 9 bases aligning to TRBD1. The receptor comes from an adult in good health. The CDR3 DNA follows: TGTGCCAGCAGCTTAACAGGGGGCGTGGAGACCCAGTACTTC. Residues: CASSLTGGVETQYF. The complete variable domain, with remaining parts taken from reference TRBV7-2 and TRBJ2-5, reads GAGVSQSPSNKVTEKGKDVELRCDPISGHTALYWYRQSLGQGLEFLIYFQGNSAPDKSGLPSDRFSAERTGGSVSTLTIQRTQQEDSAVYLCASSLTGGVETQYFGPGTRLLVL.